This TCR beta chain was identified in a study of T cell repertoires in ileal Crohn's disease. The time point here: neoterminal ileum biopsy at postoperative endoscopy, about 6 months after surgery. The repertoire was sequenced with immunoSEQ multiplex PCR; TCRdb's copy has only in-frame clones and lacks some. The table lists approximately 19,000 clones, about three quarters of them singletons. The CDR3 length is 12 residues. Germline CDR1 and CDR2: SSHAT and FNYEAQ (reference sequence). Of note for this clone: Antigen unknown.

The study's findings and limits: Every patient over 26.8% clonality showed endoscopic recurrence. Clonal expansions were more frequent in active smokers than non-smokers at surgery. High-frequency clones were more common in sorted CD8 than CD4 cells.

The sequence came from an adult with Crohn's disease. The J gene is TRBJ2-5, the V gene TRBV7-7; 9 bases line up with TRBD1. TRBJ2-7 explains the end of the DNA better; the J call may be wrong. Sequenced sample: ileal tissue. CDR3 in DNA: TGTGCTGTCGGGACAGGGTTTTACGAGCAGTACTTC. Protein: CAVGTGFYEQYF.